Shown below are 7 T cell receptor beta chains from a single sample sequenced in a study of neoadjuvant nivolumab and ipilimumab in lung cancer. Data came from immunoSEQ multiplex PCR; TCRdb stores just in-frame clones and leaves some out. This table holds over 25,000 clones, over 80% found once. Material: tumor tissue, obtained after neoadjuvant nivolumab, alone or with ipilimumab, at or shortly before surgery. These receptors all come from an adult with non-small cell lung cancer.

The count of this clone is one. V and J are TRBV4-1 and TRBJ2-5, with D perhaps given as TRBD1 or TRBD2 (5 bases each). The CDR3 length is 14 residues. The germline V and J ends were trimmed by 6 bases and 5 bases, with 16 bases remaining between them. CDR1 MGHRA and CDR2 YSYEKL come from the germline V gene. CDR3 sequence: CASRRGQGWETQYF. The CDR3 nucleotides are TGCGCCAGCAGGAGGGGTCAGGGATGGGAGACCCAGTACTTC.

The chain has TRBV27 and TRBJ1-5; the D gene is possibly TRBD1 (5 bases). Germline V lookup: CDR1 MNHEY, CDR2 SMNVEV (reference sequence). The ends were cut back, 3 bases at V and 4 bases at J, with 10 bases in the middle. This CDR3 contains 14 residues. CDR3 sequence: CASSLGPLNQPQHF. The CDR3 DNA follows: TGTGCCAGCAGTTTGGGACCGCTGAATCAGCCCCAGCATTTT.

The V call is TRBV27, the J call TRBJ1-1; TRBD1 is a possible D gene (5 bases). The CDR3 extends over 14 amino acids. Germline V CDR1 and CDR2: MNHEY, SMNVEV (reference sequence). The germline V and J ends were trimmed by 3 bases and 3 bases, with 11 bases remaining between them. CDR3 coding DNA: TGTGCCAGCAGTTTGTCTGGGGCTTACACTGAAGCTTTCTTT. This codes for CASSLSGAYTEAFF.

The chain employs TRBV7-2 and TRBJ1-5, with TRBD1 identical over 12 bases. V gave up 5 bases and J gave up 9 bases; unmatched junction bases: 8. The CDR3 spans 15 residues. Germline lookup yields CDR1 SGHTA and CDR2 FQGNSA. The CDR3 DNA reads as TGTGCCAGCAGCCGGGGGGGACAGGGGGCCCCGCCCCAGCATTTT. Its protein product is CASSRGGQGAPPQHF.

J is TRBJ1-1 and V is TRBV11-2; D unclear. The CDR3 covers 15 residues. Germline V lookup: CDR1 SGHAT, CDR2 FQNNGV. Trimming took 1 base from V and 0 from J, leaving 9 bases between them. In DNA form, the CDR3 reads TGTGCCAGCAGCTTAGGTTACAGTATGAACACTGAAGCTTTCTTT. Residues: CASSLGYSMNTEAFF.

The chain carries TRBV18 and TRBJ1-2, with 9 bases fitting TRBD1. After removal of 5 bases from V and 3 bases from J, the junction contained 13 bases not matched to a gene. Germline V gene lookup returns CDR1 KGHSH and CDR2 LQKENI. The CDR3 length is 17 residues. Here the CDR3 reads CASSSPGQGLRDYGYTF. As DNA, the CDR3 is TGTGCCAGCTCATCTCCGGGACAGGGTCTAAGGGACTATGGCTACACCTTC. Complete variable domain (other parts from reference TRBV18 and TRBJ1-2): NAGVMQNPRHLVRRRGQEARLRCSPMKGHSHVYWYRQLPEEGLKFMVYLQKENIIDESGMPKERFSAEFPKEGPSILRIQQVVRGDSAAYFCASSSPGQGLRDYGYTFGSGTRLTVV.

This chain joins TRBV4-3 and TRBJ2-7; tentatively, D is TRBD2 (6 bases). Germline V lookup: CDR1 LGHNA, CDR2 YSLEER. V gave up 2 bases and J gave up 5 bases, with 13 bases separating them. This CDR3 is built from 14 residues. The CDR3 coding sequence is TGCGCCAGCAGCCAAACCCGGGGGACCGACGAGCAGTACTTC. Translated: CASSQTRGTDEQYF.